These 29 T cell receptor delta chains came from one sample sequenced in a study of γδ T cells in repeated Plasmodium falciparum infection. Vgamma9/Vdelta2+ and Vdelta2-negative gammadelta T cells were flow-sorted from PBMC for bulk sequencing. TCRdb re-identified clones in the multiplex PCR reads via CATT. The data show 40,000 to 55,000 delta-chain clones, around 2% seen once. Input material: gamma-delta T cells from blood. These TCRs come from a pool of human donors (malaria-infected and uninfected, not separated).

On this clone: A far larger clone is a single base away, which makes a read error likely. The same CDR3 can be traced to other DNA sequences in this sample. The chain carries TRDV1 and TRDJ1; TRDD3 aligns across 9 bases. TCRdb records no J gene; here it was assigned by comparing the DNA to germline. CDR1 and CDR2 (germline): TSWWSYY, QGS. The CDR3 runs to 22 residues. The CDR3 region is CALGEPLGSYILTGGNTDKLIF. The CDR3 DNA sequence: TGTGCTCTTGGAGAACCCCTAGGGAGCTACATATTAACTGGGGGAAACACCGATAAACTCATCTTT.

On this clone itself: This sequence is one base from a far larger clone and is likely a read error. Other DNA variants within this sample encode the same CDR3. The chain is built from TRAV38-2/DV8 and TRDJ1, with 8 bases lining up with TRDD3. No J gene is reported in TCRdb; it was inferred here by comparing the DNA with germline. The CDR3 contains 24 residues. Germline-derived CDR1 and CDR2 are TSESDYY and QEAYKQQN. The ends lost 1 base at V and 2 bases at J; junction bases unmatched: 31. CDR3 in DNA: TGTGCTTATAGGAGCCTAAGGTTAGTCTTTCCCCCTGGGGGACTAAGAATGGAAACCGATAAACTCATCTTT. Amino acids: CAYRSLRLVFPPGGLRMETDKLIF.

Details on this clone: The protein in TCRdb stems from a much larger clone and differs at residues 9 and 14 from this DNA's translation, likely a read error; here the protein is translated from the DNA. The chain has TRDV1 and TRDJ2; TRDD3 might be the D (7 bases). TCRdb records no J gene; here it was assigned by comparing the DNA to germline. CDR3 length: 23 amino acids. Germline V gives CDR1 TSWWSYY, CDR2 QGS. The V end was cut by 4 bases, the J end by 0 bases, with 33 bases between. This CDR3 reads CALGAMAFPHFTGDPALTAQLFF. The CDR3 coding sequence is TGTGCTCTTGGGGCGATGGCCTTCCCCCATTTCACTGGGGATCCCGCTTTGACAGCACAACTCTTCTTT.

To note about this clone: This DNA's translation differs at residue 15 from TCRdb's protein, which comes from a much larger clone; a read error is likely, and the protein shown is translated from the DNA. The J gene is TRDJ1, the V gene TRDV1; TRDD3 matches 8 bases. Germline loops: CDR1 TSWWSYY, CDR2 QGS. The CDR3 runs to 23 residues. V shed 5 bases and J 1 base; nucleotides not matched to a gene: 30. CDR3 nucleotide sequence: TGTGCTCTTGGGCTATCGAGCCCCCCTCCTACTCTTTGGGGGATGACCCTCACCGATAAACTCATCTTT. It specifies CALGLSSPPPTLWGMTLTDKLIF.

By sample fraction, this clone is medium-sized. V usage is TRDV3 and J usage is TRDJ1, with TRDD3 identical over 12 bases. From germline, CDR1 is TVYSNPD and CDR2 GDNSRS (reference sequence). The CDR3 has 19 amino acids. After removal of 1 base from V and 7 bases from J, the junction contained 22 bases not matched to a gene. The CDR3 nucleotides are TGTGCCTTTAAGGGTTCCTACCATGAATACTGGGGGATACTGGGTAAACTCATCTTT. It specifies CAFKGSYHEYWGILGKLIF.

This clone occurred many times. The protein recorded in TCRdb matches a much larger clone and deviates from this DNA's translation at residue 14, suggesting a read error; the protein here is obtained by translating the DNA. The V gene is TRDV2, the J gene TRDJ1, with 11 positions matching TRDD3. Germline values: CDR1 GEAIGNYY, CDR2 EKD. The CDR3 length is 19 residues. With 0 bases clipped from V and 3 bases from J, the junction kept 14 bases outside the gene matches. The CDR3 DNA sequence: TGTGCCTGTGACACCGTTTCTGGGGGATACTCCGGGTACCCCGATAAACTCATCTTT. Encoded protein: CACDTVSGGYSGYPDKLIF.

This clone was recorded at least ten times. V gene TRDV2 combines with J gene TRDJ2, with TRDD3 matching over 9 bases. Germline V gene lookup returns CDR1 GEAIGNYY and CDR2 EKD. Trimming at V came to 0 bases and at J to 0 bases, leaving 1 base not matched to a gene. The CDR3 has 16 amino acids. The CDR3 nucleotides are TGTGCCTGTGACACCGTGGGGGATACTTTGACAGCACAACTCTTCTTT. Its protein product is CACDTVGDTLTAQLFF.

Many counts were recorded for this clone. A far larger clone is only one base removed, so a read error is likely. Other DNA variants within this sample encode the same CDR3. The CDR3 DNA reads as TGTGCTCTTGGGCGTCTCCTTCCCTTATTGGGGATCCCCATGTACACCGATAAACTCATCTTT. It is translated as CALGRLLPLLGIPMYTDKLIF. V is TRDV1 and J is TRDJ1; perhaps D is TRDD2 or TRDD3 (6 bases each). Germline assignment: CDR1 TSWWSYY and CDR2 QGS. The V end was cut by 5 bases, the J end by 0 bases, with 31 bases between. This CDR3 spans 21 amino acids.

Only a few counts were recorded for this clone. TCRdb records a much larger clone's protein for this DNA, with a difference at residue 10 that likely arises from a read error; the protein given is the translation of the DNA. CDR3 nucleotides: TGTGCCTTTTTCTCCGGAAAACTGGGGGGTACCGATAAACTCATCTTT. It yields the protein CAFFSGKLGGTDKLIF. The rearrangement links TRDV3 to TRDJ1; 8 nucleotides align to TRDD3. The J gene is not listed in TCRdb, so it was assigned here from a DNA match to germline. Germline CDR1 reads TVYSNPD; CDR2 reads GDNSRS (reference sequence). CDR3 length: 16 residues. Trimming cost V 2 bases and J 2 bases; bases outside gene matches: 13.

With respect to this clone: TCRdb's listed protein matches a much larger clone and diverges from this DNA's translation at residue 3, likely through a read error; the protein shown comes from the DNA. This rearrangement joins TRDV1 to TRDJ1, with a possible D match to TRDD2 (7 bases). TCRdb gives no J gene; it was assigned here by matching the DNA to germline. The CDR3 consists of 25 residues. In germline, CDR1 is TSWWSYY, CDR2 QGS. CDR3 loop: CARGEPHFLRGSLRWGASYTDKLIF. In nucleotides, the CDR3 is TGTGCTCGTGGGGAACCTCATTTCCTACGGGGTTCGTTACGCTGGGGAGCCTCCTACACCGATAAACTCATCTTT.

The table lists this clone with many counts. It differs at one base from a far larger clone, so likely a read error. This sample also contains other DNA sequences that code for the same CDR3. This chain uses TRDV1 with TRDJ1; 11 positions agree with TRDD3. TCRdb leaves out the J gene; it was filled in here by matching the DNA to germline. CDR3 length equals 21 residues. Germline V CDR1 and CDR2: TSWWSYY, QGS. V shed 0 bases and J 4 bases; nucleotides not matched to a gene: 19. CDR3 protein: CALGELGLPTWGIRGVDKLIF. CDR3 coding DNA: TGTGCTCTTGGGGAACTGGGACTTCCTACATGGGGGATACGAGGGGTCGATAAACTCATCTTT.

This clone was counted ten times or more. V gene TRDV1 combines with J gene TRDJ1; D might be TRDD3 (5 bases). Germline CDR1 reads TSWWSYY; CDR2 reads QGS. The CDR3 sequence is 16 residues long. V lost 7 bases and J 0 bases, leaving 18 bases between the germline ends. This CDR3 reads CALVRGLYIYTDKLIF. The CDR3 DNA reads as TGTGCTCTTGTCCGGGGGCTTTACATCTACACCGATAAACTCATCTTT.

Many counts were recorded for this clone. The TCRdb protein comes from a much larger clone and disagrees with this DNA's translation at residue 7, likely due to a read error; the protein given here is derived from the DNA. The rearrangement links TRDV3 to TRDJ1; no firm D call. CDR1 and CDR2 (germline): TVYSNPD, GDNSRS (reference sequence). CDR3 size: 19 residues. V lost 3 bases to trimming and J lost 4 bases, with 33 bases between them. This CDR3 is CAFPKSAYIRPRRYDKLIF. The CDR3 coding sequence is TGTGCCTTCCCAAAATCGGCGTACATTCGGCCCCGGAGATACGATAAACTCATCTTT.

This clone was observed a few times. A read error is the likely source, as a far larger clone sits one nucleotide away. Other DNA sequences in this specimen translate into the identical CDR3. This rearrangement joins TRDV3 to TRDJ1; the D gene is possibly TRDD1 (5 bases). No J segment appears in TCRdb, so it was assigned here by matching the sequence to germline. V lost 2 bases, J lost 6 bases, and 19 bases lay in between. The CDR3 consists of 14 residues. Germline assignment: CDR1 TVYSNPD and CDR2 GDNSRS (reference sequence). CDR3 sequence: CAFRSLSHSNKLIF. The CDR3 DNA follows: TGTGCCTTTCGGTCACTTTCCCATAGTAATAAACTCATCTTT.

Remarks on this clone: This DNA translates differently at residue 13 from the TCRdb protein, which is that of a much larger clone; a read error is likely, and the protein shown is the DNA's own translation. The rearrangement links TRDV2 to TRDJ1; 12 nucleotides match TRDD3. TCRdb offers no J gene call, so here the DNA was matched to germline to obtain one. This CDR3 is built from 19 residues. V shed 1 base and J 3 bases; nucleotides not matched to a gene: 14. Per the germline V gene, CDR1 is GEAIGNYY and CDR2 is EKD. DNA for the CDR3: TGTGCCTGTGACACGGTTACTGGGGGATACCAACTACGCGCCGATAAACTCATCTTT. As protein: CACDTVTGGYQLRADKLIF.

This clone was recorded at least ten times. For this DNA, TCRdb reports the protein of a much larger clone, which diverges at residue 15, most likely from a read error; the protein presented here is translated directly from the DNA. V is TRAV38-2/DV8 and J is TRDJ1; D remains unclear. TCRdb offers no J gene call, so here the DNA was matched to germline to obtain one. The V end was cut by 6 bases, the J end by 7 bases, with 37 bases between. The CDR3 has 20 amino acids. The germline CDR1 and CDR2 sequences are TSESDYY and QEAYKQQN. The CDR3 protein is CAYIGSGSTPGRWWSLKLIF. CDR3 sequence (DNA): TGTGCTTATATAGGTAGCGGGAGTACTCCCGGCCGGTGGTGGAGCCTTAAACTCATCTTT.

Of note for this clone: A single base is all that separates this from a far larger clone, so a read error is likely. The same CDR3 can be traced to other DNA sequences in this sample. The rearrangement joins TRDV1 to TRDJ1, with 10 bases matching TRDD3. The J gene, absent from TCRdb, was called here by matching the DNA to germline. Germline values: CDR1 TSWWSYY, CDR2 QGS. The V gene end was trimmed by 3 bases and the J gene end by 2 bases; junction bases not matched to a gene: 21. CDR3 length: 21 residues. CDR3 nucleotides: TGTGCTCTTGGGGACCTCCTTCCGATCCGAACCGGGGGATACGTTACCGATAAACTCATCTTT. Translating it yields CALGDLLPIRTGGYVTDKLIF.

This clone was detected many times. For this DNA, TCRdb reports the protein of a much larger clone, which diverges at residue 13, most likely from a read error; the protein presented here is translated directly from the DNA. V gene TRDV2 combines with J gene TRDJ1, with D possibly matching TRDD3 (6 bases). TCRdb leaves out the J gene; it was filled in here by matching the DNA to germline. Germline CDR1 GEAIGNYY, CDR2 EKD. The CDR3 spans 16 residues. CDR3 sequence (DNA): TGTGCCTGTGACACGGGGATTTATAGGATCACCGATGAACTCATCTTT. This sequence encodes CACDTGIYRITDELIF.

This clone has a count of ten or more. A far larger clone is only one base removed, so a read error is likely. Other nucleotide sequences in the sample specify the same CDR3. This chain connects TRDV2 to TRDJ1, with 7 bases that match TRDD3. This CDR3 comprises 20 residues. Unmatched junction bases numbered 25, after V lost 4 bases and J lost 3 bases. Germline V CDR1 and CDR2: GEAIGNYY, EKD. The CDR3 is CACEPMGIERVPRVADKLIF. CDR3 nucleotides: TGTGCCTGTGAACCTATGGGGATAGAGAGGGTTCCAAGGGTGGCCGATAAACTCATCTTT.

This clone has ten or more counts. This sequence is one base from a far larger clone and is likely a read error. At the DNA level, this CDR3 is encoded by other sequences in the same sample as well. DNA for the CDR3: TGTGCCTTGGCTTGGCCTTCCTCCCCGTACTGGGGGATCCTTCCTACCGATAAACTCATCTTT. It translates to CALAWPSSPYWGILPTDKLIF. The chain has TRDV3 and TRDJ1, with 10 bases that match TRDD3. TCRdb offers no J gene call, so here the DNA was matched to germline to obtain one. V was pared by 3 bases and J by 2 bases, with 27 bases of the junction left unmatched. Germline V gene lookup returns CDR1 TVYSNPD and CDR2 GDNSRS (reference sequence). This CDR3 region has 21 residues.

This clone has ten or more counts. Other DNA sequences from this sample encode an identical CDR3 as well. The chain is built from TRDV1 and TRDJ1; 12 positions match TRDD3. CDR3 length: 22 amino acids. Trimming removed 2 bases from V and 1 base from J; junction bases left unmatched: 20. The V gene's germline CDR1 is TSWWSYY and CDR2 QGS. The CDR3 loop reads CALGEWRPSYFWGIRSTDKLIF. The CDR3 DNA follows: TGTGCTCTTGGGGAATGGAGGCCTTCCTACTTCTGGGGGATACGAAGCACCGATAAACTCATCTTT.

This clone was found a few times. TCRdb's entry gives the protein of a much larger clone, which mismatches this DNA's translation at residue 19, likely from a read error; the protein reported here is translated from the DNA. The V gene is TRDV1, the J gene TRDJ1, with 12 bases identical to TRDD3. Because TCRdb records no J gene, it was assigned here through a match of the DNA to germline. Trimming removed 1 base from V and 2 bases from J; junction bases left unmatched: 29. The CDR3 has 25 residues. From germline, CDR1 is TSWWSYY and CDR2 QGS. The CDR3 nucleotides read TGTGCTCTTGGGGAACAGGGCTTCTCACAAGTACTGGGGGATACCATATCGCCGCGGACCGATAAACTCATCTTT. This sequence encodes CALGEQGFSQVLGDTISPRTDKLIF.

This clone has a count of ten or more. The TCRdb record carries a much larger clone's protein, which differs from this DNA's translation at residue 13; a read error is the likely cause, and the protein listed here is the DNA translation. The CDR3 is CAYRSGTAFRVGNRRDKLIF. CDR3 nucleotide sequence: TGTGCTTATAGGAGCGGCACTGCTTTCCGAGTCGGGAATCGCAGGGATAAACTCATCTTT. V gene TRAV38-2/DV8 combines with J gene TRDJ1; D ambiguous. The J gene, missing from TCRdb, was assigned here through DNA to germline matching. Germline V gene data show CDR1 as TSESDYY and CDR2 as QEAYKQQN. CDR3 length equals 20 residues. Deletions cut 0 bases from V and 5 bases from J, with 29 bases between.

This clone was seen at least ten times. The protein given by TCRdb reflects a much larger clone and differs at residue 3 from this DNA's translation, likely from a read error; the protein shown is the DNA's translation. J is TRDJ1 and V is TRDV1; 13 nucleotides line up with TRDD3. Germline values: CDR1 TSWWSYY, CDR2 QGS. CDR3 length: 24 amino acids. CDR3 region: CAPGEAVGTVKTPYWGIRTDKLIF. The CDR3 region has the DNA TGTGCTCCTGGGGAAGCGGTAGGAACGGTCAAAACTCCGTACTGGGGGATACGCACCGATAAACTCATCTTT.

Comment on this clone: TCRdb records a much larger clone's protein for this DNA, with a difference at residue 9 that likely arises from a read error; the protein given is the translation of the DNA. The V and J genes are TRDV2 and TRDJ1; 11 nucleotides line up with TRDD3. No J segment appears in TCRdb, so it was assigned here by matching the sequence to germline. The CDR3 is 18 residues long. J gave up 1 base and V 3 bases, and 12 bases lay outside the gene matches. CDR1 and CDR2 (germline): GEAIGNYY, EKD. The CDR3 sequence: CACDVLGDMRSGTDKLIF. The CDR3 region has the DNA TGTGCCTGTGACGTACTGGGGGATATGCGGTCAGGCACCGATAAACTCATCTTT.

The table lists this clone with a few counts. The TCRdb protein comes from a much larger clone and disagrees with this DNA's translation at residue 13, likely due to a read error; the protein given here is derived from the DNA. The gene calls are TRAV38-2/DV8 and TRDJ1; perhaps TRDD3 as D (5 bases). Assignment of the J gene here rests on matching the DNA to germline, because TCRdb gives none. The germline V gene has CDR1 TSESDYY and CDR2 QEAYKQQN. The V end lost 1 base, the J end lost 0 bases, and 34 bases lay between the germline ends. CDR3 size: 23 residues. This chain's CDR3 is CAYRSRRPQTARRYTEYTDKLIF. CDR3 bases: TGTGCTTATAGGAGCCGCCGACCCCAAACCGCCCGGAGATACACCGAGTACACCGATAAACTCATCTTT.

With respect to this clone: The TCRdb protein comes from a much larger clone and disagrees with this DNA's translation at residue 4, likely due to a read error; the protein given here is derived from the DNA. The chain has TRDV1 and TRDJ4; D tentatively fits TRDD1, TRDD2 or TRDD3 (5 bases each). TCRdb records no J gene; here it was assigned by comparing the DNA to germline. The CDR3 length is 20 residues. CDR1 is TSWWSYY, CDR2 QGS, per germline. The CDR3 is CALEEMIAYLYTGINRPLIF. The CDR3, as DNA: TGTGCTCTTGAGGAAATGATCGCCTACCTCTATACTGGAATTAACAGACCCCTGATCTTT.

This clone was counted only a few times. The mismatch at residue 3 between this DNA's translation and the TCRdb protein of a much larger clone likely reflects a read error; the protein shown is translated from the DNA. This sequence joins TRDV1 and TRDJ1; TRDD3 agrees at 7 bases. The J gene, left out of TCRdb, was set here by checking the DNA against germline. CDR1 is TSWWSYY, CDR2 QGS, per germline. This CDR3 is built from 13 residues. Written as DNA, the CDR3 is TGTGCTCCTGGGGAACTTCCGGGGATAAAACTCATCTTT. Encoded protein: CAPGELPGIKLIF.

This clone was observed at least ten times. A far larger clone is one nucleotide away, so this likely arose from a read error. Within the sample, other DNA sequences also encode this same CDR3. The genes are TRAV14/DV4 and TRDJ1; 10 nucleotides match TRDD3. TCRdb lists no J gene, so it was determined here by aligning the DNA to germline. Germline V gene sequence: CDR1 TSDPSYG, CDR2 QGSYDQQN (reference sequence). The CDR3 is 16 amino acids. Here the CDR3 reads CAIRRTGGFETDKLIF. CDR3 in DNA: TGTGCAATTCGCCGTACTGGGGGATTCGAAACCGACAAACTCATCTTT.